Detailed here is one TCR beta chain. Original handling: Estimated nucleated cell counts came from reference gene primer amplification. Method: immunoSEQ multiplex PCR; TCRdb's copy keeps in-frame clones and lacks some. D and trimming were read from the DNA, whereas the V and J calls and clone size are those reported in that table. The sample has 250,000 or so clones; approximately 84% are singletons. There are 16 residues in the CDR3. The germline V gene has CDR1 LNHNV and CDR2 YYDKDF (reference sequence). V lost 3 bases, J lost 2 bases, and 9 bases stayed unmatched. Which cohort a participant joined came from the clinical history participants gave. Symptom resolution, clearance, or two negative PCRs marked the recovered donors of Cohort 3. The data were obtained in a study of blood T cell repertoires in COVID-19.

J is TRBJ2-7 and V is TRBV15; 8 bases are a match to TRBD1. The source material was PBMCs or T cells enriched from blood (not recorded which). This receptor was taken from a man aged 55 to 70 who had recovered from COVID-19. The CDR3 here is CATSSVPTGGTYEQYF. Written as DNA, the CDR3 is TGTGCCACCAGCAGCGTCCCCACAGGGGGGACCTACGAGCAGTACTTC.